One T cell receptor beta chain is described in this entry. What this receptor recognizes is not known. No quality values exist for individual bases; no much larger clone is one base distant. The cohort comprised hundreds of healthy bone marrow donors. At the time of sampling, all cohort members were nominally healthy, though unrecorded immune exposures were likely present. The donor tested CMV seropositive, placing the donor among the 289 seropositive members of the cohort. Each donor provided a peripheral blood sample, and peripheral blood mononuclear cells were used for TCR beta sequencing. Genomic DNA was extracted from the blood cell samples with the Qiagen DNeasy Blood Extraction Kit. Receptor amplification or capture employed the immunoSEQ multiplex PCR assay. For the multiplex PCR, a mixture combining 60 forward primers for TCR Vbeta segments and 13 reverse primers for TCR Jbeta segments was used. A multiplex PCR assay on genomic DNA amplified the CDR3 region of rearranged TCR beta genes. On the Illumina HiSeq System, the amplified TCR beta libraries were sequenced as 87-base-pair reads. Under the source paper's analysis protocol: A later analysis counted around 72 million unique TCR beta chains across the 550 to 700 repertoires, and roughly 10 million of these chains were shared by at least two donors. A nearest-neighbor algorithm error-corrected the raw reads and collapsed the reads into unique sequences, merging closely related sequences to remove PCR and sequencing errors. Alignment of CDR3 sequences to IMGT reference sequences was used to assign V, D and J gene segments. Each retained sequence needed at least a six-nucleotide match to both a V gene segment and a J gene segment. Rearrangements were classified as productive when the CDR3 lacked stop codons and remained in frame with V and J, and all other rearrangements were classified as non-productive. Following IMGT convention, CDR3 was defined as the stretch from the second conserved V-encoded cysteine to the conserved J-encoded phenylalanine. The earlier analysis of approximately 590 of the donors excluded any sequence lacking an unambiguous match to a single V gene segment. An earlier analysis of several hundred of the donors called V segments functional above 56.7% productive rearrangements and segregating when the between-donor standard deviation exceeded 5%. To diagnose cytomegalovirus status from the catalog of TCR beta chain sequences, a statistical classification framework was built. In a later analysis, V and J genes were assigned by comparing TCR nucleotide sequences against IMGT/GENE-DB human TR gene sequences. Using the TCRdist pipeline, a later analysis assigned CDR3 sequences along with most-parsimonious VDJ recombination scenarios. A later analysis defined each TCR beta chain by its CDR3 amino acid sequence plus V-gene family, and excluded reads lacking a unique V-gene family. In a later analysis, 450 to 600 highly shared, low-generation-probability nucleotide sequences were removed to address suspected cross-contamination and a sequencing artifact. For each public chain, a later analysis derived a clonal expansion index from normalized ranks of inferred template counts within each repertoire. A later analysis computed generation probabilities with a VDJ recombination model fitted to out-of-frame rearrangements, and checked the results against IGoR. A later analysis scored TCR-TCR, TCR-HLA and TCR-CMV co-occurrence with hypergeometric tests, applying a repertoire-size bias correction to TCR pairs. False discovery rates were estimated in a later analysis by permuting HLA or CMV assignments 20 times. In a later analysis, co-occurring TCRs were grouped with DBSCAN, and TCRdist sequence similarity was added when clustering was performed within HLA-allele-positive subsets. Repertoires with fewer than 30,000 or more than 120,000 public chains were left out of co-occurrence clustering, as were five repertoires with anomalous nucleotide sharing. TCRdb carries this immuneACCESS record with in-frame sequences only. Its versions omit some clonotypes, under half of them owing to an unresolved V gene in the studies checked, with the rest unexplained. That table is the source of V, J and clone size, and D and trimming were worked out from the DNA. Here the sample has 150,000 to 200,000 clones; 81% occur a single time. Roughly 1.4% of the sample lies in the top ten.

These data belong to a study of cytomegalovirus exposure and HLA in healthy donors (dated by TCRdb to about 2017). Notes on the research overall: According to an earlier analysis of a few hundred of the donors, some 180 million T cells yielded roughly 110 million unique TCR beta sequences and about 300 Gb of sequence data. Using immunosequencing, the study profiled T cell repertoires from 666 subjects and related those repertoires to cytomegalovirus serostatus. The number of typed donors differed by locus: about 620-640 for A, B, C, DRB1 and DQB1; approximately 520 for DQA1; 600 to 610 for DPA1; and 400 to 480 for DPB1. In a later analysis, previously published TCR beta repertoires from several hundred donors were re-analyzed and high-resolution HLA genotyping was added so that TCR occurrence patterns could be studied. Several DR-DQ haplotypes were handled as single units for association and clustering, since linkage in the cohort was strong. The genetic ancestry cluster associated with self-reported Caucasian donors included around four fifths of the 398 genotyped donors. HLA typing covered class I and class II loci at four-digit resolution. The study aimed to test whether cataloging public T cell receptors could reveal signatures of past pathogen exposure. Along with the roughly 670-subject first cohort, a separate validation cohort of over 90 different subjects was used. To predict cytomegalovirus infection status, the study brought together high-throughput TCR immunosequencing, statistical association of individual TCRs with disease status, and machine learning. Donor age, sex, ethnicity and CMV serostatus were collected together with the repertoire data. In the later analysis, no new phenotypic data were used to find candidate immune exposures; instead, reliance was placed on TCR beta sequences and their occurrence across donors. Every repertoire in the discovery cohort had been generated on one and the same sequencing platform. A later genetic analysis took genome-wide SNP genotypes for about 65% of the 666 donors and used that subset as a discovery cohort. Among some 400 genotyped donors of the cohort, an average of around 240,000 unique TCR beta nucleotide sequences were sequenced per donor, roughly 20% of them non-productive. Roughly 290 gigabases of sequencing data and around 80 million unique TCR sequences made up an early release that covered several hundred HLA-typed donors. An earlier analysis of approximately 640 of the donors applied high-throughput TCR beta sequencing to assess whether each TCR beta V gene segment acted as functional or pseudogenic.

What the authors observed across the whole study: In a later analysis, several top co-occurrence clusters were reported to appear linked to parvovirus B19, influenza, CMV and Epstein-Barr virus. Linkage disequilibrium might explain the correlated functional status among segregating V segments, but an unknown experimental factor could not be ruled out. Because HLA typing was missing for some donors at each locus, association tests included only the typed subset. In the study, 150 to 200 TCR beta chains were listed as associated with cytomegalovirus. For the cohort, immune exposure information was limited to CMV serostatus. In vitro tests confirmed that three of the cytomegalovirus-associated TCR beta chains recognize cytomegalovirus antigens. According to a later analysis, TCR association rates differed among HLA loci, with DRB1 alleles showing the most associated TCRs and HLA-C alleles showing the fewest. At a false discovery rate of 0.05, a later analysis linked around 15,000 TCR beta sequences to specific HLA alleles. Compared with the approximately 670-donor mean, donors in an Asian-associated ancestry cluster had fewer N-insertions in productive TCRs, according to a later genetic analysis. Because counts were too low, 15 to 20 rarely observed V segments, including chromosome 9 orphons, were excluded from the earlier analysis of several hundred of the donors. Assigning TCR associations to individual alleles was difficult when HLA alleles, especially DR and DQ, strongly co-occurred. Most CMV-associated TCR beta chains appeared to be HLA-restricted in a later analysis, and the HLA associations seemed to be driven largely by CMV exposure. Most TCR sequences were seen in very few donors, while some public TCRs were found in many individuals. In both the original and validation cohorts, the classifier was reported to diagnose cytomegalovirus status with high specificity and sensitivity. Broadly in line with IMGT annotations, most TCR beta V segments showed up in productive rearrangements about 87% or about 30% of the time in an earlier analysis of about 500 of the donors. Roughly uniform sequencing depth across donors was assumed in presence/absence analyses, although this assumption may not hold. A later analysis found that HLA-associated TCR beta chains were more clonally expanded and had lower generation probabilities than equally common non-associated chains. A later genetic analysis associated a missense DCLRE1C variant with V-gene and J-gene trimming of TCR beta chains, and an independent cohort replicated the association. It was suggested by the authors that the approach could potentially be generalized to other disease states and immunological phenotypes. The cohort was sequenced for TCR beta chains only, and without alpha or paired-chain data the features that could be detected were limited. A cluster of highly shared sequence variants was judged likely to be a technical artifact of the sequencing pipeline. Some IMGT-functional V segments, including TRBV6-2 and TRBV6-3, could not be distinguished by the 87-base-pair reads and were therefore excluded. A further reported finding was that TCR beta sequences accurately predicted the HLA-A and HLA-B alleles for most subjects in the first cohort.

Based on the germline V gene, the CDR1 and CDR2 sequences are KGHSH and LQKENI. V is reduced by 3 bases and J by 5 bases, leaving a spacing of 10 bases between them. The CDR3 numbers 13 residues from cysteine through phenylalanine. CDR3 DNA is the only sequence kept; it has 39 bases, read in frame from the first base. The receptor was isolated from a man aged 50 to 60 in good health and CMV-seropositive. The rearranged segments are TRBV18 and TRBJ2-5, with TRBD2 perhaps the D gene, on 5 matching bases. Sequences were obtained from PBMCs. In nucleotides, the sequence is TGTGCCAGCTCACCGGAGGCGTATGAGACCCAGTACTTC. This yields the protein CASSPEAYETQYF.